This is a list of T cell receptor beta chains from one sample in a study of T cell responses to AZD1222 COVID-19 vaccine. Sequencing was performed with immunoSEQ multiplex PCR; in TCRdb, only in-frame clones are kept and a portion is missing. Found here are 65,000 to 75,000 clones, more than 75% of them singletons; the top ten hold approximately 5%. Sequenced material: peripheral blood, taken 28 days after the second dose of the MenACWY control vaccine. Source of these receptors: an adult who received the MenACWY meningococcal vaccine as a control. Both conserved end residues are part of each CDR3. The D gene is left open where the match is weak. Size is stated for part of the rows, as once, few or many counts, or as a class when the clone is expanded.

DNA: TGTGCCAGTAGTATCTTGCGAAATAGCAATCAGCCCCAGCATTTT
CDR3: CASSILRNSNQPQHF
V: TRBV19
J: TRBJ1-5
D: -
size: -

DNA: TGTGCCAGCAGTTCCTGGACAGGGGGCACAGATACGCAGTATTTT
CDR3: CASSSWTGGTDTQYF
V: TRBV27
J: TRBJ2-3
D: TRBD1
size: -

DNA: TGTGCCAGCAGCCGCGGACAGGACATTTACTACGAGCAGTACTTC
CDR3: CASSRGQDIYYEQYF
V: TRBV7-2
J: TRBJ2-7
D: TRBD1
size: once

DNA: TGTGCCAGCAGCGTAGCGATCGGGACACCCGGAAACACCATATATTTT
CDR3: CASSVAIGTPGNTIYF
V: TRBV9
J: TRBJ1-3
D: -
size: once

DNA: TGCGCCAGCAGCTTTACTGTTGGGGGGCGCGAGCAGTACTTC
CDR3: CASSFTVGGREQYF
V: TRBV5-1
J: TRBJ2-7
D: -
size: -

DNA: TGCGCCAGCAGCCAAGATCGGGTCGGGGTCCCACGCTTC
CDR3: CASSQDRVGVPRF
V: TRBV4-3
J: TRBJ2-7
D: -
size: few

DNA: TGTGCCAGCAGTCCCTCGGACAGGGGGAAGACTAGCGGGTGGTCTCCTGAGCAGTTCTTC
CDR3: CASSPSDRGKTSGWSPEQFF
V: TRBV27
J: TRBJ2-1
D: -
size: -

DNA: TGCAGTGCTAGTAACCCGACTAGTACAGGCACAGATACGCAGTATTTT
CDR3: CSASNPTSTGTDTQYF
V: TRBV20-1
J: TRBJ2-3
D: -
size: -

DNA: TGTGCCAGCAGCTTAGCATGGGCTAACACTGAAGCTTTCTTT
CDR3: CASSLAWANTEAFF
V: TRBV7-9
J: TRBJ1-1
D: -
size: -

DNA: TGTGCCAGCAGCTTGAGATTCGGGACCCTCGGGGGAGAGACCCAGTACTTC
CDR3: CASSLRFGTLGGETQYF
V: TRBV5-4
J: TRBJ2-5
D: -
size: -

DNA: TGTGCCAGCAGCGCCCACTACGAGCAGTACTTC
CDR3: CASSAHYEQYF
V: TRBV7-2
J: TRBJ2-7
D: -
size: -

DNA: TGTGCCAGTAGCCCCCACCTGGGGACAGGCGGCTATGGCTACACCTTC
CDR3: CASSPHLGTGGYGYTF
V: TRBV19
J: TRBJ1-2
D: TRBD1
size: once

DNA: TGTGCCAGCAGCGTCTCCGGGACAGGGAGAAACGAGCAGTACTTC
CDR3: CASSVSGTGRNEQYF
V: TRBV9
J: TRBJ2-7
D: TRBD1
size: -

DNA: TGTGCCAGCAGCTCCAACCCGGACAGGGCCGCCGGGGAGCTGTTTTTT
CDR3: CASSSNPDRAAGELFF
V: TRBV7-9
J: TRBJ2-2
D: TRBD1
size: -

DNA: TGTGCCAGCAGCCGTACGGGGCCGGGGTCGGGTTCACCCCTCCACTTT
CDR3: CASSRTGPGSGSPLHF
V: TRBV7-3
J: TRBJ1-6
D: -
size: -

DNA: TGTGCCAGCAGTCCACCGGGACAGCTAGCCAAAAACATTCAGTACTTC
CDR3: CASSPPGQLAKNIQYF
V: TRBV27
J: TRBJ2-4
D: TRBD1
size: -

DNA: TGTGCCAGCAGCCCCCCCGCGAACACCTACAATGAGCAGTTCTTC
CDR3: CASSPPANTYNEQFF
V: TRBV9
J: TRBJ2-1
D: -
size: -

DNA: TGTGCCAGCAGCCAAGTTGTACAGGGGGAGGGCTACACCTTC
CDR3: CASSQVVQGEGYTF
V: TRBV4-2
J: TRBJ1-2
D: TRBD1
size: once

DNA: TGTGCCAGCAGCGCCGAAGGGGGCCGCTCTGGGGCCAACGTCCTGACTTTC
CDR3: CASSAEGGRSGANVLTF
V: TRBV9
J: TRBJ2-6
D: TRBD1
size: -

DNA: TGTGCCAGTAGAAGCAGGGGGAACACCGGGGAGCTGTTTTTT
CDR3: CASRSRGNTGELFF
V: TRBV19
J: TRBJ2-2
D: -
size: -

DNA: TGTGCCAGCAGCTTAAATGAAAAACTGTTTTTT
CDR3: CASSLNEKLFF
V: TRBV12-3/TRBV12-4
J: TRBJ1-4
D: -
size: -

DNA: TGCAGCGTCGGTCCCGGACAGAACACTGAAGCTTTCTTT
CDR3: CSVGPGQNTEAFF
V: TRBV29-1
J: TRBJ1-1
D: -
size: -

DNA: TGCGCCAGCAGCTTGGGAAGAATACAGGGTCATAACACTGAAGCTTTCTTT
CDR3: CASSLGRIQGHNTEAFF
V: TRBV5-1
J: TRBJ1-1
D: -
size: -

DNA: TGTGCCAGCAGTTTGGAACAGGCATATAGCAATCAGCCCCAGCATTTT
CDR3: CASSLEQAYSNQPQHF
V: TRBV28
J: TRBJ1-5
D: -
size: -

DNA: TGTGCCAGCAGCCCCGGGTGGGGGCGCGCAGATACGCAGTATTTT
CDR3: CASSPGWGRADTQYF
V: TRBV9
J: TRBJ2-3
D: -
size: -

DNA: TGTGCCAGCAGTCTCCGCGGTCTATGGGGGGCGGCAGATGGCTACACCTTC
CDR3: CASSLRGLWGAADGYTF
V: TRBV6-6
J: TRBJ1-2
D: -
size: once

DNA: TGTGCCAGCAGCTACAGACAGGCTCGGGCCCTCGACTTCGATGGCTACACCTTC
CDR3: CASSYRQARALDFDGYTF
V: TRBV21-1
J: TRBJ1-2
D: -
size: -